These 10 T cell receptor beta chains came from one sample sequenced in a study of PD-1 blockade in classical Hodgkin lymphoma. Exposure to brentuximab vedotin varied, and each patient had relapsed following autologous stem cell transplantation. The CD4+ T cells used were purified from thawed PBMCs through magnetic negative selection. The assay was immunoSEQ multiplex PCR, and TCRdb's table has in-frame clones only and misses some. The sample holds about 12,000 clones; 90% are singletons and the top ten take 0.5%. Sequencing was performed on CD4+ T cells from blood, taken at baseline. The receptors stem from a human donor with classical Hodgkin lymphoma.

This clone was recorded only once. The rearrangement joins TRBV5-1 to TRBJ2-1; D ambiguous. The CDR3 extends over 15 amino acids. Trimming cost V 0 bases and J 0 bases, with 7 bases left between them. The V gene's germline CDR1 is SGHRS and CDR2 YFSETQ. The CDR3: CASSLEAFSYNEQFF. CDR3 DNA sequence: TGCGCCAGCAGCTTGGAAGCCTTCTCCTACAATGAGCAGTTCTTC.

V and J are TRBV5-4 and TRBJ2-7; a weak D match, TRBD1 (5 bases). CDR1 is SGHNT and CDR2 is YYREEE in the germline V gene (reference sequence). Trimming left V 6 bases short and J 4 bases short, with 11 bases between. This CDR3 has 12 residues. For the CDR3, the DNA is TGTGCCAGCACAGGGCCCACTTACGAGCAGTACTTC. The encoded protein is CASTGPTYEQYF.

The chain carries TRBV15 and TRBJ2-7, with a tentative D call TRBD2 (5 bases). Germline CDR1 LNHNV, CDR2 YYDKDF (reference sequence). The CDR3 is made up of 14 amino acids. The V and J ends lost 0 bases and 3 bases respectively, with 9 bases between them. For the CDR3, the DNA is TGTGCCACCAGCAGAGACCCGGGGAACTACGAGCAGTACTTC. It yields the protein CATSRDPGNYEQYF.

The gene calls are TRBV2 and TRBJ2-4, with D hard to call. Germline V gene lookup returns CDR1 SNHLY and CDR2 FYNNEI. CDR3 length equals 19 residues. V lost 1 base and J 0 bases, leaving 19 bases between the germline ends. For the CDR3, the DNA is TGTGCCAGCAGTGAAGAGAAGTCAAGGATCCAAATAGCCAAAAACATTCAGTACTTC. It encodes CASSEEKSRIQIAKNIQYF.

The chain joins TRBV10-3 to TRBJ1-1; 7 bases match TRBD1. Losses at the gene ends were 10 bases for V and 1 base for J; bases not matched to a gene: 9. This CDR3 comprises 14 residues. Germline CDR1 reads ENHRY; CDR2 reads SYGVKD. This CDR3 reads CATGTALTNTEAFF. CDR3 sequence (DNA): TGTGCCACCGGGACAGCCCTAACGAACACTGAAGCTTTCTTT.

This clone appeared a single time. The rearrangement links TRBV5-8 to TRBJ1-5; 7 positions agree with TRBD1. The CDR3 spans 14 residues. CDR1 SGHTS and CDR2 YDEGEE come from the germline V gene. Germline trimming cut 1 base from V and 6 bases from J; bases unmatched to any gene: 4. CDR3 coding DNA: TGTGCCAGCAGCTTGACAGGGGTGGGTCAGCCCCAGCATTTT. Amino acids: CASSLTGVGQPQHF.

V usage is TRBV28 and J usage is TRBJ2-1, with 7 bases aligning to TRBD1. There are 16 residues in the CDR3. The trim removed 5 bases at V and 2 bases at J, leaving 9 bases unmatched. Germline assignment: CDR1 MDHEN and CDR2 SYDVKM. CDR3 coding DNA: TGTGCCAGCAGTAACTGGAGCCAGGGGGCCTACAATGAGCAGTTCTTC. Residues: CASSNWSQGAYNEQFF. The full variable domain, with the rest looked up from reference TRBV28 and TRBJ2-1, is DVKVTQSSRYLVKRTGEKVFLECVQDMDHENMFWYRQDPGLGLRLIYFSYDVKMKEKGDIPEGYSVSREKKERFSLILESASTNQTSMYLCASSNWSQGAYNEQFFGPGTRLTVL.

This chain connects TRBV27 to TRBJ2-7; TRBD2 agrees at 8 bases. J was trimmed by 6 bases and V by 7 bases; bases with no gene match: 2. The CDR3 runs 11 residues. Germline values: CDR1 MNHEY, CDR2 SMNVEV (reference sequence). CDR3 DNA sequence: TGTGCCAGCACGGCGGGGGGCGAGCAGTACTTC. Encoded protein: CASTAGGEQYF.

The chain employs TRBV5-8 and TRBJ2-1; TRBD2 matches 10 bases. CDR1 and CDR2 (germline): SGHTS, YDEGEE. CDR3 size: 16 residues. The J segment lost 3 bases and the V segment lost 4 bases, leaving 7 bases of the junction unmatched. The CDR3 sequence is CASSPWTSGYYNEQFF. The CDR3 region has the DNA TGTGCCAGCAGCCCGTGGACTAGCGGATACTACAATGAGCAGTTCTTC.

The chain has TRBV2 and TRBJ2-7; D may be TRBD1 (6 bases). Deletions cut 7 bases from V and 6 bases from J, with 19 bases between. The length of the CDR3 is 14 residues. Germline V gives CDR1 SNHLY, CDR2 FYNNEI. In nucleotides, the CDR3 is TGTGCCAGCAAGGTACTCCCAGGGGTTAGCGAGCAGTACTTC. Translated: CASKVLPGVSEQYF. The complete variable domain, with remaining parts taken from reference TRBV2 and TRBJ2-7, reads EPEVTQTPSHQVTQMGQEVILRCVPISNHLYFYWYRQILGQKVEFLVSFYNNEISEKSEIFDDQFSVERPDGSNFTLKIRSTKLEDSAMYFCASKVLPGVSEQYFGPGTRLTVT.